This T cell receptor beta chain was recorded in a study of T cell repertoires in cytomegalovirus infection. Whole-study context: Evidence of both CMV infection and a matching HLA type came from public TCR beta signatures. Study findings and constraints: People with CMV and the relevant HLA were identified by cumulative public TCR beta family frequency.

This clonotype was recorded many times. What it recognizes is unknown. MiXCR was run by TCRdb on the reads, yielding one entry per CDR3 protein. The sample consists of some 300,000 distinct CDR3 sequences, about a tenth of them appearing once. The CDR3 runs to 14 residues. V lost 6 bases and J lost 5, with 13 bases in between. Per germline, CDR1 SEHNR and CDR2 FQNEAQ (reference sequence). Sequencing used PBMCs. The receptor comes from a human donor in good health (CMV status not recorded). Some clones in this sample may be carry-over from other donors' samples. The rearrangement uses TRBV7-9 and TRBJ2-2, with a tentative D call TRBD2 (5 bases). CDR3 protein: CASRPPSGTGELFF. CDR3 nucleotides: TGTGCCAGCAGACCTCCTTCGGGGACCGGGGAGCTGTTTTTT.